This T cell receptor (beta chain) appears in the sequencing data of a study of blood T cell repertoires in COVID-19. About the research overall: T cells, B-cell-depleted T cells, or PBMCs provided the cDNA or gDNA that served as material.

As processed by the authors: From reference gene primer amplification, estimates of nucleated cell counts were derived. Using immunoSEQ multiplex PCR, the repertoire was profiled, and TCRdb retains in-frame clones only, with some absent. V, J and clone size are taken as reported in that table, and D and trimming were inferred from the DNA itself. Here the sample spans 250,000 to 300,000 clones, roughly 90% being singletons. Residents of over 20 US areas, aged about 18 to 95 years, made up the participants. Participant-reported clinical history was the basis for cohort assignment. The sample taken for sequencing was PBMCs or T cells enriched from blood (not recorded which). The clonotype comes from a woman aged 45-59 years who had been exposed to COVID-19.

Here the CDR3 reads CASSLRRGRGAPLYEQYF. DNA of the CDR3: TGTGCCAGCAGTCTTAGGAGGGGGCGGGGGGCCCCCCTCTACGAGCAGTACTTC. This chain joins TRBV7-4 and TRBJ2-7; D might be TRBD2 (8 bases). Trimming pared 6 bases from V and 3 bases from J, leaving 27 bases between. CDR3 length equals 18 residues. Germline V gene data show CDR1 as SGHVT and CDR2 as SQSDAQ. The variable domain in full, completed from reference TRBV7-4 and TRBJ2-7, reads GAGVSQSPRYKVAKRGRDVALRCDSISGHVTLYWYRQTLGQGSEVLTYSQSDAQRDKSGRPSGRFSAERPERSVSTLKIQRTEQGDSAVYLCASSLRRGRGAPLYEQYFGPGTRLTVT.